Below, 20 T cell receptor beta chains from the same sample are listed, as sequenced in a study of CD8 T cells in ankylosing spondylitis. TCRdb re-derived calls from the 5' RACE reads in MiXCR, one entry per CDR3 protein. The table includes a few hundred thousand distinct CDR3 sequences, about 20% detected once. The material sequenced was blood, either unsorted or a sorted T cell fraction (not recorded which). The source is a male donor with ankylosing spondylitis or in good health (not recorded which).

The rearrangement joins TRBV13 to TRBJ2-1; D perhaps matches TRBD2 (6 bases). Trimming cost V 3 bases and J 6 bases, with 24 bases left between them. This CDR3 is 18 amino acids long. Germline CDR1 reads PRHDT; CDR2 reads FYEKMQ (reference sequence). The CDR3 region has the DNA TGTGCCAGCAGCTTTGGCGGGGCAGGCGTCGTCCCTAGCAATGAGCAGTTCTTC. Protein sequence: CASSFGGAGVVPSNEQFF.

J is TRBJ2-3 and V is TRBV2; TRBD2 agrees at 13 bases. The germline V gene encodes CDR1 SNHLY and CDR2 FYNNEI. The CDR3 extends over 15 amino acids. With 8 bases clipped from V and 5 bases from J, the junction kept 7 bases outside the gene matches. CDR3 DNA sequence: TGTGCCAGCTTCTCGGGGACTAGCGGGGAAGATACGCAGTATTTT. Protein: CASFSGTSGEDTQYF. The variable domain in full, with the rest retrieved from reference TRBV2 and TRBJ2-3, is EPEVTQTPSHQVTQMGQEVILRCVPISNHLYFYWYRQILGQKVEFLVSFYNNEISEKSEIFDDQFSVERPDGSNFTLKIRSTKLEDSAMYFCASFSGTSGEDTQYFGPGTRLTVL.

The chain has TRBV3-1 and TRBJ1-2; no firm D call. V lost 0 bases and J lost 2, with 16 bases in between. From germline, CDR1 is LGHDT and CDR2 YNNKEL (reference sequence). The CDR3 totals 17 residues. This CDR3 is CASSQEWQVRTNYGYTF. The CDR3 DNA reads TGTGCCAGCAGCCAAGAGTGGCAGGTGAGGACGAACTATGGCTACACCTTC.

This clonotype came up a few times. The chain links TRBV4-2 to TRBJ2-5; D is unclear. The V and J ends lost 3 bases and 0 bases respectively, with 14 bases between them. This CDR3 is 16 amino acids long. Germline assignment: CDR1 LGHNA and CDR2 YNFKEQ. The chain's CDR3 is CASSQSGWGHQETQYF. DNA of the CDR3: TGTGCCAGCAGCCAGTCAGGATGGGGTCACCAAGAGACCCAGTACTTC.

This clonotype was seen a handful of times. This chain uses TRBV6-5 with TRBJ2-3; D is undetermined. Between the trimmed V and J ends, which lost 0 bases and 0 bases, there was a span of 7 bases. The germline CDR1 and CDR2 sequences are MNHEY and SVGAGI. The CDR3 covers 15 residues. CDR3 nucleotides: TGTGCCAGCAGTTACTCGGCGAGAAGCACAGATACGCAGTATTTT. Its translation: CASSYSARSTDTQYF.

This clonotype has just a few counts. This chain links TRBV7-9 with TRBJ2-3; TRBD2 matches at 11 bases. The trim removed 5 bases at V and 2 bases at J, leaving 6 bases unmatched. CDR3 length: 16 amino acids. CDR1 and CDR2 from the germline V gene are SEHNR and FQNEAQ (reference sequence). The CDR3 region has the DNA TGTGCCAGCAGCGCACTAGCGGGGGCCTTCACAGATACGCAGTATTTT. Its translation is CASSALAGAFTDTQYF.

This chain uses TRBV29-1 with TRBJ2-1; 9 bases are a match to TRBD2. The germline gives CDR1 SQVTM, CDR2 ANQGSEA. The CDR3 covers 18 residues. V shed 0 bases, J shed 0 bases, and the junction held 9 bases outside the gene matches. CDR3 nucleotide sequence: TGCAGCGTTGAAGACCCCAGACTAGCGGCTAGCTCCTACAATGAGCAGTTCTTC. Protein sequence: CSVEDPRLAASSYNEQFF.

The chain couples TRBV10-1 to TRBJ2-1; 7 positions match TRBD2. V shed 2 bases and J 2 bases; nucleotides not matched to a gene: 3. The CDR3 loop spans 15 amino acids. The V gene's germline CDR1 is WNHNN and CDR2 SYGVQD (reference sequence). The CDR3 DNA follows: TGCGCCAGCAGTGAGGTGGCGGGAGCCTACAATGAGCAGTTCTTC. It is translated as CASSEVAGAYNEQFF.

This chain links TRBV29-1 with TRBJ2-7; D is uncertain. The tail of the sequence fits TRBJ2-1 better, so the J call may be wrong. The CDR3 sequence is 12 residues long. The V gene's germline CDR1 is SQVTM and CDR2 ANQGSEA. CDR3 sequence reads: CSVDPGTYEQFF. The CDR3 coding sequence is TGCAGCGTTGATCCGGGCACCTACGAGCAGTTCTTC.

V is TRBV11-1 and J is TRBJ2-3; 10 bases match TRBD1. The trim removed 5 bases at V and 4 bases at J, leaving 9 bases unmatched. The CDR3 sequence is 16 residues long. Germline values: CDR1 SGHAT, CDR2 FQDESV (reference sequence). The CDR3 sequence is CASSDIPGQGPDTQYF. As DNA, the CDR3 is TGTGCCAGCAGCGACATACCGGGACAGGGGCCAGATACGCAGTATTTT.

This clonotype showed up just a few times. The chain is built from TRBV6-5 and TRBJ2-7; 10 nucleotides agree with TRBD2. This CDR3 region has 16 residues. V dropped 0 bases and J dropped 2; count of bases not matched to a gene: 4. Germline V CDR1 and CDR2: MNHEY, SVGAGI. As DNA, the CDR3 is TGTGCCAGCAGTTACTCTACTAGCGGGACCCCCTACGAGCAGTACTTC. This codes for CASSYSTSGTPYEQYF.

Of note for this clonotype: Possible read error: a much larger clone is one base away. J is TRBJ2-1 and V is TRBV9; possible D gene TRBD2, 5 bases. Trimming removed 1 base from V and 0 bases from J, with 8 bases in between. The V gene's germline CDR1 is SGDLS and CDR2 YYNGEE. This CDR3 has 15 amino acids. CDR3 protein: CASSVWESSYNEQFF. CDR3 nucleotide sequence: TGTGCCAGCAGCGTATGGGAGAGCTCCTACAATGAGCAGTTCTTC.

In this sample, this clonotype turned up a few times. The V gene is TRBV12-3 or TRBV12-4, the J gene TRBJ2-1; 8 positions agree with TRBD2. CDR3 length: 15 amino acids. V shed 3 bases and J 7 bases; nucleotides not matched to a gene: 8. The CDR3 DNA sequence: TGTGCCAGCAGTTTGCGAGCGGGGGACCTTAATGAGCAGTTCTTC. Its protein product is CASSLRAGDLNEQFF.

The V call is TRBV9, the J call TRBJ2-2; D is ambiguous. This CDR3 region has 14 residues. The V gene's germline CDR1 is SGDLS and CDR2 YYNGEE. V lost 0 bases and J lost 4, with 7 bases in between. The DNA for the CDR3 is TGTGCCAGCAGCGTAGCTGACGTCACCGGGGAGCTGTTTTTT. The encoded protein is CASSVADVTGELFF.

J is TRBJ2-7 and V is TRBV19, with D unresolved. Germline values: CDR1 LNHDA, CDR2 SQIVND (reference sequence). V lost 6 bases to trimming and J lost 0 bases, with 12 bases between them. The CDR3 spans 14 residues. CDR3 DNA sequence: TGTGCCAGTAGATCCTCGGGCGCCTCCTACGAGCAGTACTTC. This codes for CASRSSGASYEQYF. Combining the CDR3 with reference TRBV19 and TRBJ2-7 gives the whole variable domain DGGITQSPKYLFRKEGQNVTLSCEQNLNHDAMYWYRQDPGQGLRLIYYSQIVNDFQKGDIAEGYSVSREKKESFPLTVTSAQKNPTAFYLCASRSSGASYEQYFGPGTRLTVT.

This sequence joins TRBV10-3 and TRBJ2-1, with D perhaps matching TRBD1 (5 bases). The CDR3 totals 14 residues. Germline-derived CDR1 and CDR2 are ENHRY and SYGVKD. V was clipped by 0 bases and J by 7 bases, with 10 bases between them. CDR3 protein: CAISESLAGNEQFF. In nucleotides, the CDR3 is TGTGCCATCAGTGAGTCTTTAGCAGGGAATGAGCAGTTCTTC.

This clonotype has more than one count but fewer than ten. The chain uses TRBV29-1 and TRBJ2-7; D tentatively fits TRBD1 or TRBD2 (6 bases each). From germline, CDR1 is SQVTM and CDR2 ANQGSEA. Trimming stripped 4 bases from V and 2 bases from J, with 15 bases between. This CDR3 contains 14 residues. This chain's CDR3 is CSVGGAGPTYEQYF. The CDR3 DNA reads TGCAGCGTTGGGGGGGCAGGGCCGACCTACGAGCAGTACTTC.

In this sample, this clonotype turned up a few times. The V gene is TRBV5-1, the J gene TRBJ1-1; D ambiguous. The CDR3 covers 13 residues. The germline V and J ends were trimmed by 1 base and 1 base, with 5 bases remaining between them. The germline gives CDR1 SGHRS, CDR2 YFSETQ. DNA of the CDR3: TGCGCCAGCAGCTTGATGGGGAACACTGAAGCTTTCTTT. Amino acids: CASSLMGNTEAFF.

V gene TRBV6-6 combines with J gene TRBJ2-1, with D unclear. Trimming shortened V by 5 bases and J by 9 bases, and 14 bases separated the two germline ends. Germline V CDR1 and CDR2: MNHNY, SVGAGI (reference sequence). This CDR3 region has 13 residues. Here the CDR3 reads CASSPLLNLEQFF. The CDR3 nucleotides are TGTGCCAGCAGTCCCCTTTTAAATCTTGAGCAGTTCTTC.

This clonotype occurred a few times. The rearrangement joins TRBV12-3 or TRBV12-4 to TRBJ2-5, with D possibly matching TRBD1 (6 bases). CDR3 size: 14 residues. V was shortened by 6 bases and J by 1 base, with 12 bases between the two germline ends. Here the CDR3 reads CASSPQGPQETQYF. As DNA, the CDR3 is TGTGCCAGCAGCCCACAGGGACCCCAAGAGACCCAGTACTTC.